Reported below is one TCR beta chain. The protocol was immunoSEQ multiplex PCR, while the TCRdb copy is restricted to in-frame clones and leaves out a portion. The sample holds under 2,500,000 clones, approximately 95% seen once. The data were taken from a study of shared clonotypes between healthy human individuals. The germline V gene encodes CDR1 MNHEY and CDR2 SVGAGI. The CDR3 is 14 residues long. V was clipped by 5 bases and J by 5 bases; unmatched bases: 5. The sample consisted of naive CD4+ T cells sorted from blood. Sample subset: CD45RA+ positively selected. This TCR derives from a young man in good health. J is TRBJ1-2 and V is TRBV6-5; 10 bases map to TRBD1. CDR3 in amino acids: CASSTRTGGYGYTF. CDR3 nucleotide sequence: TGTGCCAGCAGTACGCGGACAGGGGGTTATGGCTACACCTTC.